These T cell receptor beta chains were read from a single sample in a study of Graves' ophthalmopathy and Graves' hyperthyroidism. TCRdb re-called the multiplex PCR reads with MiXCR, one entry per CDR3 protein. This sample carries some 520,000 distinct CDR3 sequences, around 15% of them seen once, and the ten largest clones take approximately 9.8%. Sequenced material: blood. The receptors originated from a woman aged 25 to 39 with Graves' ophthalmopathy. Both conserved end residues are part of each CDR3.

J gene | V gene | CDR3 protein
TRBJ2-2 | TRBV28 | CASSSPGGKDTGELFF
TRBJ2-2 | TRBV20-1 | CSAREDYHTGELFF
TRBJ2-7 | TRBV15 | CATSRDKAGPYEQYF
TRBJ1-1 | TRBV12-3/TRBV12-4 | CASSQGYTEAFF
TRBJ2-2 | TRBV6-1 | CASSGLQGGSTGELFF
TRBJ1-2 | TRBV4-1 | CASSQEQGLMLYGYTF
TRBJ1-1 | TRBV6-5 | CATDRTGEAFF
TRBJ2-7 | TRBV7-2 | CASSLGGPIEQYF
TRBJ1-5 | TRBV24-1 | CATSDSGTVNQPQHF
TRBJ1-1 | TRBV12-3/TRBV12-4 | CASSHIGGTDAFF
TRBJ2-5 | TRBV2 | CASSSGLAGVNQETQYF
TRBJ1-1 | TRBV20-1 | CSARRWGRGGTEAFF
TRBJ2-7 | TRBV20-1 | CSANTDRHLSLGPTFSYEQYF
TRBJ2-7 | TRBV20-1 | CSAWAGYTYEQYF
TRBJ1-1 | TRBV2 | CASYGTGRNTEAFF
TRBJ2-5 | TRBV7-9 | CASSLGLGTIGETQYF
TRBJ2-7 | TRBV6-5 | CASSYSNSGAYEQYF
TRBJ2-5 | TRBV5-6 | CASLSFGVKTQYF
TRBJ1-1 | TRBV20-1 | CSAPNRNTEAFF
TRBJ2-7 | TRBV6-1 | CASSEAPTALGYEQYF
TRBJ2-7 | TRBV5-1 | CASSLEGRGAYEQYF
TRBJ2-5 | TRBV3-1 | CASSQEAPVSGGSKTQYF
TRBJ2-7 | TRBV7-2 | CASSISGGAPYEQYF
TRBJ2-7 | TRBV18 | CASSPASDSYEQYF
TRBJ1-2 | TRBV29-1 | CSVDWEHF
TRBJ2-7 | TRBV28 | CASADRVYEQYF
TRBJ2-7 | TRBV5-1 | CASSLAWADTYEQYF
TRBJ2-4 | TRBV11-2 | CASSPLLRVLAKNIQYF
TRBJ2-2 | TRBV29-1 | CSVPVGGTGELFF
TRBJ1-2 | TRBV10-3 | CAISPGDGYTF
TRBJ2-7 | TRBV12-3/TRBV12-4 | CASSFRTSGSTEQYF
TRBJ1-2 | TRBV5-1 | CASSIEPGQNYGYTF
TRBJ1-2 | TRBV5-1 | CASSLDSTSYGYTF
TRBJ2-2 | TRBV4-1 | CASSPIRPTGELFF
TRBJ2-7 | TRBV11-2 | CASSLTTGSFF
TRBJ2-7 | TRBV6-1 | CASSEVAGDVEEQYF
TRBJ1-6 | TRBV5-5 | CASSFIDRGNNSPLHF
TRBJ1-3 | TRBV6-5 | CASSNLGGRRNTIYF
TRBJ2-7 | TRBV4-1 | CASSQDPGSSYEQYF
TRBJ1-1 | TRBV24-1 | CATPEWVTEAFF
TRBJ2-5 | TRBV29-1 | CSVAQSGETQYF
TRBJ1-2 | TRBV4-3 | CASSQDQQNYGYTF
TRBJ1-5 | TRBV7-9 | CASSPGTSEDQPQHF
TRBJ2-5 | TRBV28 | CASSPPPSLGTQYF
TRBJ2-7 | TRBV13 | CASSMGQGAKVRDYEQYF